One and the same sample provided the 19 T cell receptor beta chains below, sequenced in a study of T cell responses to AZD1222 COVID-19 vaccine. Sequenced by immunoSEQ multiplex PCR; TCRdb stores in-frame clones only, minus some. This sample yields about 84,000 clones, of which more than 70% are seen a single time; roughly 5.6% belongs to the top ten. This material consisted of peripheral blood, taken 28 days after the second AZD1222 dose. These TCRs come from an adult who received the AZD1222 COVID-19 vaccine.

The rearrangement links TRBV27 to TRBJ2-7, with 8 bases lining up with TRBD1. The ends lost 6 bases at V and 1 base at J; junction bases unmatched: 11. Germline assignment: CDR1 MNHEY and CDR2 SMNVEV (reference sequence). The CDR3 covers 16 residues. The CDR3 DNA follows: TGTGCCAGCAGGGGGGCCGGGACAGGCCATTCCTACGAGCAGTACTTC. It encodes CASRGAGTGHSYEQYF.

The CDR3, as DNA: TGTGCCAGCAGTTACTCGGGGGAGAATGAAAAACTGTTTTTT. Amino acids: CASSYSGENEKLFF. J is TRBJ1-4 and V is TRBV6-6; TRBD1 might be the D (5 bases). The length of the CDR3 is 14 residues. Trimming removed 0 bases from V and 5 bases from J, with 7 bases in between. The germline gives CDR1 MNHNY, CDR2 SVGAGI (reference sequence).

V is TRBV9 and J is TRBJ1-5; weak D call: TRBD1 (6 bases). CDR3 length equals 17 residues. Trimming pared 4 bases from V and 1 base from J, leaving 18 bases between. The V gene's germline CDR1 is SGDLS and CDR2 YYNGEE. This chain's CDR3 is CASSRGGAKGSNQPQHF. CDR3 sequence (DNA): TGTGCCAGCAGCCGCGGGGGGGCGAAGGGGAGCAATCAGCCCCAGCATTTT.

V usage is TRBV6-5 and J usage is TRBJ1-1, with 7 bases identical to TRBD1. This CDR3 has 14 amino acids. Germline CDR1 reads MNHEY; CDR2 reads SVGAGI. The V and J ends lost 7 bases and 1 base, in that order; junction bases with no gene match: 6. DNA of the CDR3: TGTGCCAGCACGTCGACAGGGTGGAACACTGAAGCTTTCTTT. It yields the protein CASTSTGWNTEAFF.

This clone was counted a single time. V usage is TRBV7-8 and J usage is TRBJ1-5; weak D call: TRBD1 (5 bases). Germline loops: CDR1 SGHVS, CDR2 FQNEAQ. V gave up 1 base and J gave up 7 bases, with 11 bases separating them. The CDR3 has 14 amino acids. DNA for the CDR3: TGTGCCAGCAGCTTAGAGGGGAGAGGCCAGCCCCAGCATTTT. Residues: CASSLEGRGQPQHF.

CDR3 DNA sequence: TGTGCCAGCAGCCAAGGCCCGACGGGCGCATGGGATACGCAGTATTTT. This translates into CASSQGPTGAWDTQYF. This sequence joins TRBV14 and TRBJ2-3, with D unclear. V dropped 1 base and J dropped 6 bases, with 17 bases sitting between them. Germline loops: CDR1 SGHDN, CDR2 FVKESK. The CDR3 is 16 residues long.

The rearrangement joins TRBV11-1 to TRBJ2-3; D is unclear. V was shortened by 5 bases and J by 6 bases, with 9 bases between the two germline ends. Germline CDR1 reads SGHAT; CDR2 reads FQDESV (reference sequence). The CDR3 totals 12 residues. The CDR3 loop reads CASSPPKDTQYF. Here the CDR3 DNA reads TGTGCCAGCAGCCCCCCTAAGGATACGCAGTATTTT.

This sequence joins TRBV6-5 and TRBJ1-6; no firm D call. The CDR3 is 13 amino acids. Germline V CDR1 and CDR2: MNHEY, SVGAGI. Trimming shortened V by 8 bases and J by 5 bases, and 10 bases separated the two germline ends. The CDR3 loop is CASAYEDNSPLHF. In DNA form, the CDR3 reads TGTGCCAGCGCCTACGAAGATAATTCACCCCTCCACTTT.

The genes are TRBV28 and TRBJ2-1; 7 bases agree with TRBD1. The CDR3 is 14 amino acids. Trimming at V came to 6 bases and at J to 4 bases, leaving 6 bases not matched to a gene. Germline lookup yields CDR1 MDHEN and CDR2 SYDVKM. CDR3 protein: CASSSGQVYNEQFF. The CDR3 DNA reads TGTGCCAGCAGCTCAGGACAGGTTTACAATGAGCAGTTCTTC. Drawing the rest from reference TRBV28 and TRBJ2-1, the complete variable domain is DVKVTQSSRYLVKRTGEKVFLECVQDMDHENMFWYRQDPGLGLRLIYFSYDVKMKEKGDIPEGYSVSREKKERFSLILESASTNQTSMYLCASSSGQVYNEQFFGPGTRLTVL.

This clone was detected a few times. The chain employs TRBV28 and TRBJ1-2; the D gene is possibly TRBD1 (5 bases). CDR3 length: 15 residues. CDR1 is MDHEN, CDR2 SYDVKM, per germline. Deletions cut 8 bases from V and 4 bases from J, with 20 bases between. The DNA for the CDR3 is TGTGCCAGCCCAAACCCCCTATCCGGGGGCTATGGCTACACCTTC. This translates into CASPNPLSGGYGYTF.

CDR3 in amino acids: CASSTRQDPSTDTQYF. In DNA, the CDR3 is TGTGCCAGCAGCACCAGACAGGACCCCAGCACAGATACGCAGTATTTT. V is TRBV9 and J is TRBJ2-3; D possibly corresponds to TRBD1 (6 bases). Germline V gives CDR1 SGDLS, CDR2 YYNGEE. V was cut by 4 bases and J by 0 bases, with 15 bases left in between. The CDR3 spans 16 residues.

This chain joins TRBV28 and TRBJ1-4; D is undetermined. Per the germline V gene, CDR1 is MDHEN and CDR2 is SYDVKM. CDR3 size: 15 residues. V was shortened by 5 bases and J by 0 bases, with 10 bases between the two germline ends. DNA for the CDR3: TGTGCCAGCAGTCCCGCGGGATCAACTAATGAAAAACTGTTTTTT. Translation: CASSPAGSTNEKLFF.

The chain links TRBV3-1 (or the pseudogene TRBV3-2) to TRBJ1-5; D call uncertain. The CDR3 runs to 15 residues. The germline V and J ends were trimmed by 1 base and 3 bases, with 10 bases remaining between them. Per the germline V gene, CDR1 is LGHDT and CDR2 is YNNKEL (reference sequence). In DNA form, the CDR3 reads TGTGCCAGCAGCCAAGGTAGCGGAACCAATCAGCCCCAGCATTTT. As protein: CASSQGSGTNQPQHF.

In regard to this clone: The same CDR3 also results from other DNA sequences found in this sample. V usage is TRBV19 and J usage is TRBJ2-2, with D possibly matching TRBD1 (6 bases). From germline, CDR1 is LNHDA and CDR2 SQIVND (reference sequence). This CDR3 has 15 residues. Deletions cut 0 bases from V and 5 bases from J, with 10 bases between. The CDR3 DNA follows: TGTGCCAGTAGTATAGAGGGGGCAGGGACCGGGGAGCTGTTTTTT. It yields the protein CASSIEGAGTGELFF.

The CDR3, as DNA: TGTGCCAGCAGCTCCTGGGGGGAGACCCAGTACTTC. It encodes CASSSWGETQYF. This chain joins TRBV12-3 or TRBV12-4 and TRBJ2-5, with D possibly being TRBD1 or TRBD2 (5 bases each). V was cut by 6 bases and J by 5 bases, with 10 bases left in between. The CDR3 extends over 12 amino acids.

This clone appeared once. The genes are TRBV6-5 and TRBJ2-7, with D uncertain. With 5 bases removed from V and 3 bases from J, the gap between germline ends came to 5 bases. This CDR3 contains 11 residues. The germline CDR1 and CDR2 sequences are MNHEY and SVGAGI. The CDR3 reads CASSTGYEQYF. CDR3 bases: TGTGCCAGCAGTACGGGCTACGAGCAGTACTTC.

This sequence joins TRBV5-1 and TRBJ1-4; 9 bases fit TRBD1. Trimming cost V 5 bases and J 8 bases; bases outside gene matches: 4. This CDR3 region has 13 residues. Germline V gene sequence: CDR1 SGHRS, CDR2 YFSETQ. CDR3 residues: CASSRDREEKLFF. For the CDR3, the DNA is TGCGCCAGCAGTCGGGACAGGGAAGAAAAACTGTTTTTT.

The chain carries TRBV19 and TRBJ1-5; tentatively, D is TRBD1 (6 bases). The germline CDR1 and CDR2 sequences are LNHDA and SQIVND (reference sequence). The germline V and J ends were trimmed by 6 bases and 2 bases, with 14 bases remaining between them. The CDR3 extends over 15 amino acids. Written as DNA, the CDR3 is TGTGCCAGTAGCGAGGGGGTGTGGGGCAATCAGCCCCAGCATTTT. Protein product: CASSEGVWGNQPQHF. The complete variable domain, with remaining parts taken from reference TRBV19 and TRBJ1-5, reads DGGITQSPKYLFRKEGQNVTLSCEQNLNHDAMYWYRQDPGQGLRLIYYSQIVNDFQKGDIAEGYSVSREKKESFPLTVTSAQKNPTAFYLCASSEGVWGNQPQHFGDGTRLSIL.

The chain uses TRBV28 and TRBJ2-2; D is unresolved. CDR3 length: 16 amino acids. CDR1 is MDHEN, CDR2 SYDVKM, per germline. V was trimmed by 3 bases and J by 2 bases, leaving 13 bases between them. The CDR3 here is CASSFVPVLNTGELFF. In DNA, the CDR3 is TGTGCCAGCAGTTTCGTCCCCGTCTTAAACACCGGGGAGCTGTTTTTT.